This T cell receptor beta chain was recorded in a study of identical twins. Points from the study as a whole: Reduced insertions were recorded for abundant cord blood beta clonotypes, with no such pattern in memory repertoires.

All donors comprised healthy Caucasians. Germline V gene data show CDR1 as SGHVS and CDR2 as FQNEAQ. V was cut by 8 bases and J by 4 bases, with 23 bases left in between. This CDR3 is built from 17 residues. From the 5' RACE reads, TCRdb called clonotypes with MiXCR, one entry per CDR3 protein. The sample holds 500,000 or so distinct CDR3 sequences, roughly an eighth seen once. This clonotype was seen more than once but under ten times. Antigen unknown. These data also formed part of another study, on yellow fever vaccine responses in identical twins.

This sequence joins TRBV7-8 and TRBJ2-2; D remains ambiguous. The sequencing sample was made of CD4+ T cells sorted from blood. The clonotype originates from a woman younger than 30 in good health. CDR3 in DNA: TGTGCCAGCCAGCTTATGGAATATGGGTGGGGCACCGGGGAGCTGTTTTTT. The encoded protein is CASQLMEYGWGTGELFF.